This is a list of T cell receptor beta chains from one sample in a study of T cell responses to AZD1222 COVID-19 vaccine. TCRdb keeps only in-frame clones here, not all; method: immunoSEQ multiplex PCR. The sample carries 150,000 or so clones, roughly nine tenths recorded once. The sample in question was peripheral blood, obtained 28 days after the second AZD1222 dose. Receptor source: an adult who received the AZD1222 COVID-19 vaccine. The conserved cysteine and the conserved F or W are not part of the CDR3 here. A D gene is named only where the DNA matches it firmly.

>-|TRBV5-1|TRBJ1-3
ASSFSGNGNTIY
>-|TRBV18|TRBJ1-1
ASSPRGGAANTEAF
>-|TRBV27|TRBJ1-1
ASSSGIGGNTEAF
>TRBD1|TRBV2|TRBJ1-1
ASRPQGAGTEAF
>-|TRBV28|TRBJ1-1
ASSLASFERRAF
>TRBD1|TRBV9|TRBJ1-3
ASSSRDRGDTIY
>-|TRBV5-5|TRBJ1-1
ASSLVARPSEAF
>TRBD2|TRBV29-1|TRBJ2-2
SVEQGRTSNTGELF
>-|TRBV10-3|TRBJ2-5
AISAGQETQY
>TRBD1|TRBV7-3|TRBJ1-1
ASSGTGGVTEAF
>TRBD1|TRBV19|TRBJ2-7
ASTPGTGYDEQY
>-|TRBV28|TRBJ1-1
ASRTDPNTEAF
>-|TRBV4-3|TRBJ2-5
ASSQDLGQQETQY
>-|TRBV7-3|TRBJ2-1
ASSPFGPSNNEQF
>TRBD1|TRBV10-3|TRBJ1-2
AITGTGPGYT
>-|TRBV6-6|TRBJ2-7
ASSYLDYEQY
>-|TRBV9|TRBJ2-7
ASSTSGRGAWYEQY
>-|TRBV7-2|TRBJ2-5
ASSFGAFETQY
>TRBD1|TRBV27|TRBJ2-7
ASSQTGVEQY
>-|TRBV2|TRBJ2-3
ASSSQPLSTDTQY
>-|TRBV7-2|TRBJ2-1
ASSQSGATYNEQF
>-|TRBV2|TRBJ1-1
ASSDRTRIKGDGEAF